The present entry profiles one TCR beta chain with its context. Its antigen remains unidentified. Method: immunoSEQ multiplex PCR; TCRdb's copy keeps in-frame clones and lacks some. The sample consists of about 39,000 clones, over 90% of them appearing once. The CDR3 sequence is 15 residues long. The data are from a study of graft-versus-host responses after intestinal transplantation. The overall study: All recipients got anti-thymocyte globulin induction, then tacrolimus and steroids for roughly three years. Points from the study as a whole: Early after transplant, HvG declines were associated with peak levels of circulating GvH clones. The authors found GvH clones in recipient marrow, some appearing first in ileum or blood.

The chain is built from TRBV21-1 and TRBJ2-7. TRBV21-1 is assigned pseudogene status. Source: unstimulated CD8+ T cells sorted from spleen or lymph node cells, taken before transplant. The sequence came from a human donor who was the organ donor for an intestinal transplant. The CDR3: CASIKRAPQGYGQYF. The CDR3 DNA is TGTGCCAGCATCAAAAGGGCCCCCCAAGGGTACGGGCAGTACTTC.